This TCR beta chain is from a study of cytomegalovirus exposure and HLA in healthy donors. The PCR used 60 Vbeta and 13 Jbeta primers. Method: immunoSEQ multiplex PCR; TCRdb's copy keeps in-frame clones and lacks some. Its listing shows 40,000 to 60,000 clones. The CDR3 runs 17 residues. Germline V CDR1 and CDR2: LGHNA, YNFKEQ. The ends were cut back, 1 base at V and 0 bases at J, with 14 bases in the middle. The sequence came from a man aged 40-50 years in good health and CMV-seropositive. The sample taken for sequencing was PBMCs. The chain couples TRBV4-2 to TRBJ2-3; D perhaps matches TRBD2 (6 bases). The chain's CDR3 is CASSQVVPSESTDTQYF. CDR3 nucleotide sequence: TGTGCCAGCAGCCAAGTCGTTCCTAGCGAGAGCACAGATACGCAGTATTTT.